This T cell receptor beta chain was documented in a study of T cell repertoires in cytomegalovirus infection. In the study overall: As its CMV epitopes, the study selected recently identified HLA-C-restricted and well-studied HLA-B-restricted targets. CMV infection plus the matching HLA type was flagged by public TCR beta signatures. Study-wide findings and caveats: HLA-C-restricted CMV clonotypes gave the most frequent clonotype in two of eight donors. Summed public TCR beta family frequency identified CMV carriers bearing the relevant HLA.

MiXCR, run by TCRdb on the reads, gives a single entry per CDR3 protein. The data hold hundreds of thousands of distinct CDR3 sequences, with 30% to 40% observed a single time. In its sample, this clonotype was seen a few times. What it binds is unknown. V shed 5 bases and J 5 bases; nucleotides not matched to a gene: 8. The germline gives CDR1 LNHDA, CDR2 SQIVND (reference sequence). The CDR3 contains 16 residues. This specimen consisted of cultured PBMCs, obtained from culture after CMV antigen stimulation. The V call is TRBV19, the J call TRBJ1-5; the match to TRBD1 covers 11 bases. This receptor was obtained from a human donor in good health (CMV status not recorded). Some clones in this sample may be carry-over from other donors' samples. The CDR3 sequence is CASSDGQGAVDQPQHF. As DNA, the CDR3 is TGTGCCAGTAGTGACGGACAGGGGGCGGTGGATCAGCCCCAGCATTTT.